Listed here are 4 T cell receptor beta chains from one sample, sequenced in a study of shared T cell receptors in the human thymus. Some clones are missing from TCRdb's copy, which holds only in-frame ones; the method was immunoSEQ multiplex PCR. The sample consists of 700,000 or so clones, 70% to 90% of them appearing once. This sample was shared with a second study, whose subject was human thymus T cells.

Sequenced material: thymocytes. The receptors come from a girl under three years old with a congenital heart defect.

The genes are TRBV2 and TRBJ1-5; D is ambiguous. Per the germline V gene, CDR1 is SNHLY and CDR2 is FYNNEI. V was shortened by 2 bases and J by 5 bases, with 10 bases between the two germline ends. The CDR3 length is 14 residues. The CDR3 reads CASSERREDQPQHF. DNA for the CDR3: TGTGCCAGCAGTGAAAGGCGGGAGGATCAGCCCCAGCATTTT.

The CDR3: CASSFLGRADEQYF. The CDR3 DNA follows: TGTGCCAGCAGTTTTTTGGGCAGGGCGGACGAGCAGTACTTC. The rearrangement joins TRBV28 to TRBJ2-7, with D possibly matching TRBD1 (5 bases). The CDR3 is made up of 14 amino acids. The ends were cut back, 3 bases at V and 5 bases at J, with 14 bases in the middle. Germline loops: CDR1 MDHEN, CDR2 SYDVKM.

This clone was observed once. The J gene is TRBJ1-4, the V gene TRBV14; TRBD1 aligns across 7 bases. The CDR3 consists of 20 residues. V was clipped by 0 bases and J by 3 bases; unmatched bases: 16. Germline V gene data show CDR1 as SGHDN and CDR2 as FVKESK. CDR3 in amino acids: CASSQDNEQGIFRANEKLFF. DNA for the CDR3: TGTGCCAGCAGCCAAGATAACGAACAGGGGATATTCAGGGCTAATGAAAAACTGTTTTTT.

J is TRBJ2-3 and V is TRBV27; D may be TRBD2 (6 bases). This CDR3 contains 16 residues. V dropped 2 bases and J dropped 0 bases, with 12 bases sitting between them. From germline, CDR1 is MNHEY and CDR2 SMNVEV (reference sequence). The CDR3 loop reads CASSLIRGTSTDTQYF. The CDR3 DNA sequence: TGTGCCAGCAGTTTAATCCGGGGGACCAGCACAGATACGCAGTATTTT.